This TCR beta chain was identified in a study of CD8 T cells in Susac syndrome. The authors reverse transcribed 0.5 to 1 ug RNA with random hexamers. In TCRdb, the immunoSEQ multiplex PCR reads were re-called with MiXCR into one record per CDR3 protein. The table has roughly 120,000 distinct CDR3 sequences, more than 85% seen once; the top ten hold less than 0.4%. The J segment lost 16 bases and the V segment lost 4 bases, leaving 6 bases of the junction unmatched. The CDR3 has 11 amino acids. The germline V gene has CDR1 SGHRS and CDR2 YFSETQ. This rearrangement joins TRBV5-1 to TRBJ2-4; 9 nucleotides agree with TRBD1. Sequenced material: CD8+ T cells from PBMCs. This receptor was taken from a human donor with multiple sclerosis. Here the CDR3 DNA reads TGCGCCAGCAGCCCCGGGACAGGGTTTTACTTC. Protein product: CASSPGTGFYF. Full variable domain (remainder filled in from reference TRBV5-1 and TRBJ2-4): KAGVTQTPRYLIKTRGQQVTLSCSPISGHRSVSWYQQTPGQGLQFLFEYFSETQRNKGNFPGRFSGRQFSNSRSEMNVSTLELGDSALYLCASSPGTGFYFGAGTRLSVL.